This TCR beta chain was documented in a study of Ad26.COV2.S vaccination and SARS-CoV-2 variants. Assay used: immunoSEQ multiplex PCR; TCRdb lists only in-frame clones, some missing. The sample comprises some 480,000 clones, around nine tenths of which are singletons, and over 10% rests with the top ten. As for treatment: roughly 18 received Ad26.COV2.S at low or high dose, single or two shots; 5 received placebo; per-sample allocation not given. Collection of the samples took place on day 63 after the first injection of vaccine or placebo. The CDR3 extends over 14 amino acids. CDR1 is SQVTM, CDR2 ANQGSEA, per germline. V lost 6 bases and J 0 bases, leaving 13 bases between the germline ends.

This TCR was recovered from a person aged 18-60 years who received the Ad26.COV2.S COVID-19 vaccine or a placebo. The chain joins TRBV29-1 to TRBJ2-3; D is undetermined. The sample in question was peripheral blood, obtained in a trial of Ad26.COV2.S vaccine versus placebo. The CDR3 protein is CSVTLRTSTDTQYF. CDR3 nucleotide sequence: TGCAGCGTGACCTTGAGAACTAGCACAGATACGCAGTATTTT.